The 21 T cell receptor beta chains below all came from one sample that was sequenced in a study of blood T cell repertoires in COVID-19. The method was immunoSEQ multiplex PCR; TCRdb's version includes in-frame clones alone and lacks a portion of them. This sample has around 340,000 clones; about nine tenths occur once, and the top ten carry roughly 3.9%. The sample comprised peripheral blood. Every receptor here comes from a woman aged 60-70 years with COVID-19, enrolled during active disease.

CDR3 sequence (DNA): TGTGCCAGCAGCGTGGGACAGGGTTATAATGAAAAACTGTTTTTT. Encoded protein: CASSVGQGYNEKLFF. This rearrangement joins TRBV9 to TRBJ1-4, with TRBD1 identical over 9 bases. With 2 bases clipped from V and 4 bases from J, the junction kept 3 bases outside the gene matches. CDR1 is SGDLS and CDR2 is YYNGEE in the germline V gene. The CDR3 runs to 15 residues.

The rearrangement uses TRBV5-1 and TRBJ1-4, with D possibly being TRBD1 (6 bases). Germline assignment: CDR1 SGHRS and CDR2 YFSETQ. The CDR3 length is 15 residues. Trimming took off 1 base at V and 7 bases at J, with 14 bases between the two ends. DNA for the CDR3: TGCGCCAGCAGCTTGCGACCACAAGGGGGTGAAAAACTGTTTTTT. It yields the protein CASSLRPQGGEKLFF.

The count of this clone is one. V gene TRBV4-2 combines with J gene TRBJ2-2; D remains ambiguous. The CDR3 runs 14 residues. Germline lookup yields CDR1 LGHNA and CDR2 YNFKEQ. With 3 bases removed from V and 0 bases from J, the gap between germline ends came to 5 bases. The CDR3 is CASSHPPNTGELFF. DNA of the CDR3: TGTGCCAGCAGCCACCCTCCGAACACCGGGGAGCTGTTTTTT.

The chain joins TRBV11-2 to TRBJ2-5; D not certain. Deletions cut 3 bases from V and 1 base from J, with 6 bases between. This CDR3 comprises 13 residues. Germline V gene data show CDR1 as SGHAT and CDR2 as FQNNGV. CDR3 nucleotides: TGTGCCAGCAGCTTTCTTCTCCAAGAGACCCAGTACTTC. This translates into CASSFLLQETQYF.

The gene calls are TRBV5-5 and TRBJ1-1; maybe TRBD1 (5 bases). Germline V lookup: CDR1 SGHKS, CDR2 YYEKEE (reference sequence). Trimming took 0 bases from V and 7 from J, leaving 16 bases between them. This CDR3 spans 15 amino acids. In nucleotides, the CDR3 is TGTGCCAGCAGCTTGGTCGTTGGGGCAGGCTTTGAAGCTTTCTTT. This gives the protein CASSLVVGAGFEAFF. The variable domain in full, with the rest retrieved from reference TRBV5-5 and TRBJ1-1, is DAGVTQSPTHLIKTRGQQVTLRCSPISGHKSVSWYQQVLGQGPQFIFQYYEKEERGRGNFPDRFSARQFPNYSSELNVNALLLGDSALYLCASSLVVGAGFEAFFGQGTRLTVV.

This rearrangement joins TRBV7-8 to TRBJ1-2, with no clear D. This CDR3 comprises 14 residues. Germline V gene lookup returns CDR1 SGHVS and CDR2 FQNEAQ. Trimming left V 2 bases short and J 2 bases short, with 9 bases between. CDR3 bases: TGTGCCAGCAGCTTAACCGGGTTAAACTATGGCTACACCTTC. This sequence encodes CASSLTGLNYGYTF.

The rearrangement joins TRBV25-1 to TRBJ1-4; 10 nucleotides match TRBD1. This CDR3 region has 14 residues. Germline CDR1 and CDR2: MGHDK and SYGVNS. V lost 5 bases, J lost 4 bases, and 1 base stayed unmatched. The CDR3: CASSRDRGNEKLFF. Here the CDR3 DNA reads TGTGCCAGCAGTCGGGACAGGGGTAATGAAAAACTGTTTTTT.

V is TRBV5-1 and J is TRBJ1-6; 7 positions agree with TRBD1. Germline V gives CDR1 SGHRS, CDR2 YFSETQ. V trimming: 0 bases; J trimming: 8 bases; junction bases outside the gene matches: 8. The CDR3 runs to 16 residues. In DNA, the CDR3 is TGCGCCAGCAGCTTGGTTCCGGGACAGCAGCATTCACCCCTCCACTTT. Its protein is CASSLVPGQQHSPLHF.

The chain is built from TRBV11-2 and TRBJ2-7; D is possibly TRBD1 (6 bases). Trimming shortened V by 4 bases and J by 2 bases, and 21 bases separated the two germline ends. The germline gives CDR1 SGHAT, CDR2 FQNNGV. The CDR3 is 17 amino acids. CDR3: CASSYHGWDTVTYEQYF. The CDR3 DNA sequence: TGTGCCAGCAGCTACCACGGTTGGGACACTGTAACCTACGAGCAGTACTTC.

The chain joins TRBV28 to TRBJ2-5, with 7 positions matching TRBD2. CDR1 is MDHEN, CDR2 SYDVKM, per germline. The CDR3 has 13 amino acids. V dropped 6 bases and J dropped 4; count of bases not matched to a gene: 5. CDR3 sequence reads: CASRPGGGETQYF. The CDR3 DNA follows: TGTGCCAGCAGGCCGGGCGGGGGAGAGACCCAGTACTTC.

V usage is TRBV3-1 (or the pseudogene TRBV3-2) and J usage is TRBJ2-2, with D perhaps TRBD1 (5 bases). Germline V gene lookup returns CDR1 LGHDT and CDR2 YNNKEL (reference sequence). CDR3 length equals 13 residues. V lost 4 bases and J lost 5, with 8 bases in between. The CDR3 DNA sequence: TGTGCCAGCAGCCTGCAGGGAACCGGGGAGCTGTTTTTT. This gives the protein CASSLQGTGELFF.

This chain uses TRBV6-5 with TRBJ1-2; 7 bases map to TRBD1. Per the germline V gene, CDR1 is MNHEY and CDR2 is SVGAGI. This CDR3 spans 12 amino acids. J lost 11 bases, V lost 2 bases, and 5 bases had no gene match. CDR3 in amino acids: CASSYRDREYTF. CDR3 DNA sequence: TGTGCCAGCAGTTACCGTGACAGGGAATACACCTTC.

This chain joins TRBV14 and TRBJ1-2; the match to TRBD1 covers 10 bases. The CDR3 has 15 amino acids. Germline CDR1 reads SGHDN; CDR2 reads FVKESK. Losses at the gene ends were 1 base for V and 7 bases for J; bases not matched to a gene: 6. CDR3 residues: CASSQAGTGVGGYTF. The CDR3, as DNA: TGTGCCAGCAGCCAAGCAGGGACAGGGGTTGGTGGCTACACCTTC.

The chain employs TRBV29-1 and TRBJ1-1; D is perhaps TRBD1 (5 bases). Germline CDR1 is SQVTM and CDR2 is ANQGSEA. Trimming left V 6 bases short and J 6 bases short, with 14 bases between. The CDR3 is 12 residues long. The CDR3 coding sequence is TGCAGCGTGGAGAGATCAGGGCCTGAAGCTTTCTTT. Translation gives CSVERSGPEAFF.

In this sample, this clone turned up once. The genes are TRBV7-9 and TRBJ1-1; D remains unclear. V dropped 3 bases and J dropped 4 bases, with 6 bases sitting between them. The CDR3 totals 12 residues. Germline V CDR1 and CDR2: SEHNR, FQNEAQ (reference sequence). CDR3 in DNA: TGTGCCAGCAGCTTCGGGGTCACTGAAGCTTTCTTT. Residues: CASSFGVTEAFF. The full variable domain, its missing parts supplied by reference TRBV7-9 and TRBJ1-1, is DTGVSQNPRHKITKRGQNVTFRCDPISEHNRLYWYRQTLGQGPEFLTYFQNEAQLEKSRLLSDRFSAERPKGSFSTLEIQRTEQGDSAMYLCASSFGVTEAFFGQGTRLTVV.

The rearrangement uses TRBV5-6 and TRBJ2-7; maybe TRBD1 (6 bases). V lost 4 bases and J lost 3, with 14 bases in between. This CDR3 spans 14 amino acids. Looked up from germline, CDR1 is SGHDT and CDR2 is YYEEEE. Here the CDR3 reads CASSVPGHRYEQYF. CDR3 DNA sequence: TGTGCCAGCAGCGTTCCGGGACATCGCTACGAGCAGTACTTC.

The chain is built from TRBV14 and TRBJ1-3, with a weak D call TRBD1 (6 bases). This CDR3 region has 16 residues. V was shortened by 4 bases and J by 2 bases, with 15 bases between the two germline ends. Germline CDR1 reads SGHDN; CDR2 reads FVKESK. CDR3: CASSRSDSGTGNTIYF. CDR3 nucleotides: TGTGCCAGCAGCCGTTCGGACAGTGGGACTGGAAACACCATATATTTT.

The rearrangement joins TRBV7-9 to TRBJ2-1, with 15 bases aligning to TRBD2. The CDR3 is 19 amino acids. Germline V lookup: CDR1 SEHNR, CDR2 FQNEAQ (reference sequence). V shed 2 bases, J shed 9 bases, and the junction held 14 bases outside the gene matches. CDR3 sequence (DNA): TGTGCCAGCAGCTTAAAACCGGGACTAGCGGGGGGAGAGGTTAGTGAGCAGTTCTTC. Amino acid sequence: CASSLKPGLAGGEVSEQFF.

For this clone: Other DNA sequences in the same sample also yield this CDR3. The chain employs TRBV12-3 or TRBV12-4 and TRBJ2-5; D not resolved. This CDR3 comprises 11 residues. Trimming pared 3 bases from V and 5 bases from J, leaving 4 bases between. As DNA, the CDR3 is TGTGCCAGCAGTTTTCTCGAGACCCAGTACTTC. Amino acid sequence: CASSFLETQYF.

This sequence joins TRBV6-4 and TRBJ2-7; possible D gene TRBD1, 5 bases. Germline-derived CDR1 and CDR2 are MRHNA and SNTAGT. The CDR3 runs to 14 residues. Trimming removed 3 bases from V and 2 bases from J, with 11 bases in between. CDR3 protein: CASSERGNPYEQYF. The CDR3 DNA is TGTGCCAGCAGTGAAAGGGGTAATCCCTACGAGCAGTACTTC.

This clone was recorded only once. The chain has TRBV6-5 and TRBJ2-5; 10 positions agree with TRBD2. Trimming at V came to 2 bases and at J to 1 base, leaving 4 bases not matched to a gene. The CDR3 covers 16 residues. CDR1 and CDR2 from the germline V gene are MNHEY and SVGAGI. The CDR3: CASSYTKRGGQETQYF. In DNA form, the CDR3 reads TGTGCCAGCAGTTACACAAAGCGGGGGGGCCAAGAGACCCAGTACTTC.